The 17 T cell receptor beta chains listed next were all sequenced from one sample in a study of blood T cell repertoires in COVID-19. Clones were sequenced by immunoSEQ multiplex PCR, and TCRdb holds only the in-frame ones, with some missing. Among 150,000 or so clones listed, 87% were seen once. Sequencing used peripheral blood. Receptors were obtained from a human donor in a cohort sampled during active COVID-19.

This chain connects TRBV24-1 to TRBJ2-1; tentatively, D is TRBD1 (6 bases). CDR1 and CDR2 (germline): KGHDR, SFDVKD. Trimming removed 4 bases at V and 6 bases at J, with 18 bases between. The CDR3 covers 16 residues. DNA for the CDR3: TGTGCCACCAGTGAGGTGACAGGTGATCATGCCAATGAGCAGTTCTTC. Encoded protein: CATSEVTGDHANEQFF.

The chain employs TRBV19 and TRBJ2-6; D not certain. V was clipped by 6 bases and J by 0 bases, with 6 bases between them. The CDR3 length is 14 residues. CDR1 and CDR2 from the germline V gene are LNHDA and SQIVND (reference sequence). Written as DNA, the CDR3 is TGTGCCAGTAGACAAAGCTCTGGGGCCAACGTCCTGACTTTC. Protein: CASRQSSGANVLTF.

A single count supports this clone. The chain has TRBV6-5 and TRBJ1-2, with D tentatively TRBD1 (5 bases). The CDR3 runs to 14 residues. CDR1 is MNHEY, CDR2 SVGAGI, per germline. The V and J ends lost 6 bases and 8 bases respectively, with 19 bases between them. The CDR3 coding sequence is TGTGCCAGCAGGCCTTCTCCTGGGGGGGGAGGCTACACCTTC. Translated, it gives CASRPSPGGGGYTF.

The genes are TRBV13 and TRBJ2-7, with 16 bases fitting TRBD2. The CDR3 runs 17 residues. Losses at the gene ends were 3 bases for V and 7 bases for J; bases not matched to a gene: 9. Germline V gene data show CDR1 as PRHDT and CDR2 as FYEKMQ (reference sequence). This CDR3 reads CASSFGTSGRGLREQYF. Here the CDR3 DNA reads TGTGCCAGCAGCTTCGGGACTAGCGGGAGGGGATTAAGAGAGCAGTACTTC.

The rearrangement uses TRBV9 and TRBJ2-5; D gene uncertain. Germline lookup yields CDR1 SGDLS and CDR2 YYNGEE. Trimming pared 2 bases from V and 5 bases from J, leaving 10 bases between. The CDR3 has 13 residues. In nucleotides, the CDR3 is TGTGCCAGCAGCGTTTTTCCCCGGGAGACCCAGTACTTC. Amino acids: CASSVFPRETQYF.

The chain joins TRBV2 to TRBJ1-2, with TRBD1 matching 9 bases. The CDR3 totals 14 residues. J gave up 4 bases and V 4 bases, and 4 bases lay outside the gene matches. The germline CDR1 and CDR2 sequences are SNHLY and FYNNEI. CDR3 in DNA: TGTGCCAGCAGTGCTGGACAGGGGACCTATGGCTACACCTTC. As protein: CASSAGQGTYGYTF.

J is TRBJ2-7 and V is TRBV14; D uncertain. Between the trimmed V and J ends, which lost 1 base and 2 bases, there was a span of 6 bases. CDR1 and CDR2 (germline): SGHDN, FVKESK. This CDR3 spans 13 amino acids. Written as DNA, the CDR3 is TGTGCCAGCAGCCAAGGGCCTCCCTACGAGCAGTACTTC. The encoded protein is CASSQGPPYEQYF.

This chain joins TRBV7-8 and TRBJ1-1; D remains unclear. This CDR3 comprises 16 residues. V lost 1 base, J lost 4 bases, and 16 bases lay in between. Germline V gene data show CDR1 as SGHVS and CDR2 as FQNEAQ. This chain's CDR3 is CASSLGVLGRGTEAFF. The CDR3 bases are TGTGCCAGCAGCTTAGGAGTGCTGGGCCGTGGCACTGAAGCTTTCTTT. The full variable domain, with the rest looked up from reference TRBV7-8 and TRBJ1-1, is GAGVSQSPRYKVAKRGQDVALRCDPISGHVSLFWYQQALGQGPEFLTYFQNEAQLDKSGLPSDRFFAERPEGSVSTLKIQRTQQEDSAVYLCASSLGVLGRGTEAFFGQGTRLTVV.

J is TRBJ2-7 and V is TRBV6-4; D call uncertain. Germline V CDR1 and CDR2: MRHNA, SNTAGT. CDR3 size: 12 residues. V was trimmed by 3 bases and J by 3 bases, leaving 6 bases between them. CDR3 coding DNA: TGTGCCAGCAGTGATCCCAACTACGAGCAGTACTTC. Translated: CASSDPNYEQYF.

This clone has only a few counts. At the DNA level, this CDR3 is encoded by other sequences in the same sample as well. The rearrangement links TRBV5-1 to TRBJ1-1, with a weak D call TRBD1 (5 bases). The CDR3 loop spans 15 amino acids. The V gene's germline CDR1 is SGHRS and CDR2 YFSETQ. With 7 bases removed from V and 1 base from J, the gap between germline ends came to 17 bases. The CDR3 is CASSPGWGENTEAFF. The DNA of the CDR3 is TGCGCCAGCTCCCCCGGTTGGGGGGAGAACACTGAAGCTTTCTTT.

The V call is TRBV7-2, the J call TRBJ1-1, with TRBD1 as a possible D gene (6 bases). This CDR3 has 14 residues. The germline CDR1 and CDR2 sequences are SGHTA and FQGNSA. Trimming shortened V by 4 bases and J by 2 bases, and 11 bases separated the two germline ends. Here the CDR3 DNA reads TGTGCCAGCAGCTCGACAGGAGTAAACACTGAAGCTTTCTTT. It specifies CASSSTGVNTEAFF.

The chain has TRBV10-3 and TRBJ1-1, with D uncertain. V shed 6 bases and J shed 0 bases, with 14 bases lying between them. The CDR3 sequence is 15 residues long. Germline CDR1 reads ENHRY; CDR2 reads SYGVKD. The CDR3 sequence: CAISPLGDMNTEAFF. The DNA for the CDR3 is TGTGCCATCAGCCCCCTCGGGGATATGAACACTGAAGCTTTCTTT.

The rearrangement uses TRBV28 and TRBJ2-7; 7 bases agree with TRBD1. Germline values: CDR1 MDHEN, CDR2 SYDVKM. The V and J ends lost 4 bases and 6 bases, in that order; junction bases with no gene match: 9. This CDR3 is built from 14 residues. The CDR3 here is CASSSRKGQREQYF. In DNA, the CDR3 is TGTGCCAGCAGTTCGCGTAAGGGACAGCGCGAGCAGTACTTC.

The chain carries TRBV30 and TRBJ2-7; TRBD1 is a possible D gene (7 bases). Germline assignment: CDR1 GTSNPN and CDR2 SVGIG (reference sequence). The CDR3 runs to 12 residues. V was clipped by 2 bases and J by 9 bases, with 14 bases between them. The CDR3 DNA follows: TGTGCCTGGAGTAGACTCCAGGGGGGGCAGTACTTC. Amino acid sequence: CAWSRLQGGQYF.

The chain is built from TRBV2 and TRBJ2-3, with 7 bases identical to TRBD2. CDR1 is SNHLY and CDR2 is FYNNEI in the germline V gene. The CDR3 runs to 16 residues. V was pared by 1 base and J by 2 bases, with 6 bases of the junction left unmatched. The CDR3 DNA is TGTGCCAGCAGTGAAGAAGAGACTAGCCACACAGATACGCAGTATTTT. Translation gives CASSEEETSHTDTQYF.

This rearrangement joins TRBV3-1 (or the pseudogene TRBV3-2) to TRBJ1-1; TRBD1 aligns across 7 bases. V gave up 2 bases and J gave up 0 bases; unmatched junction bases: 6. Germline CDR1 LGHDT, CDR2 YNNKEL (reference sequence). This CDR3 region has 16 residues. The CDR3: CASSQRTGLMNTEAFF. The CDR3 nucleotides are TGTGCCAGCAGCCAAAGGACAGGCCTCATGAACACTGAAGCTTTCTTT.

The rearrangement uses TRBV6-5 and TRBJ1-2; D call uncertain. The CDR3 covers 14 residues. Germline-derived CDR1 and CDR2 are MNHEY and SVGAGI. With 2 bases removed from V and 2 bases from J, the gap between germline ends came to 9 bases. The CDR3 DNA is TGTGCCAGCAGTTACGACTCTGTGAACTATGGCTACACCTTC. It encodes CASSYDSVNYGYTF.